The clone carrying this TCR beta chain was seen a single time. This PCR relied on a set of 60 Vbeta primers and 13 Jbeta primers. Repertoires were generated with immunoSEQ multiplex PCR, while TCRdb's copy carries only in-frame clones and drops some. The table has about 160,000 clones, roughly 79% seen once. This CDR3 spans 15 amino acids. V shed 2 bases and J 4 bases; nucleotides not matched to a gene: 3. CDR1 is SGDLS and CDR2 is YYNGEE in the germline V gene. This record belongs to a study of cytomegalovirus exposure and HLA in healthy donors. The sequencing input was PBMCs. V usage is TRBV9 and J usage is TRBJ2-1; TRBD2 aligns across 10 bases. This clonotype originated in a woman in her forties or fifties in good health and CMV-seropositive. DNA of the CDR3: TGTGCCAGCAGCGTTGGGACTAGCGTATACAATGAGCAGTTCTTC. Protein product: CASSVGTSVYNEQFF.